Included here is one T cell receptor beta chain sequence, with context. Its antigen is as yet unknown. These data come from a study of CXCR3-negative and CXCR3-positive naive CD8 T cells. Researchers reported sorting every CD8+ T cell subset in triplicate, 300,000 to 350,000 cells per sort. With UMI labels, 5' RACE was used to prepare the TRB cDNA libraries. TCRdb reworked the 5' RACE reads into one entry per CDR3 protein, no DNA. This table holds about 110,000 distinct CDR3 sequences. This CDR3 spans 11 amino acids. Germline CDR1 and CDR2: SGHRS and YFSETQ. Study conclusions and caveats: Naive CXCR3-positive cells had TRB CDR3s more hydrophobic than those of CXCR3-negative naive cells. Diversity was high in both naive subsets and much lower in memory cells.

The specimen sequenced was naive CXCR3+ CD8+ T cells from blood. Subset indicated: CD45RO-CCR7+CD27+CD95- naive CD8+ T cells expressing CXCR3 (TNR3+). The gene calls are TRBV5-1 and TRBJ2-2. The clonotype originates from a human donor in good health. Some clones in this sample may be carry-over from other donors' samples. CDR3 sequence: CATSGTGELFF.